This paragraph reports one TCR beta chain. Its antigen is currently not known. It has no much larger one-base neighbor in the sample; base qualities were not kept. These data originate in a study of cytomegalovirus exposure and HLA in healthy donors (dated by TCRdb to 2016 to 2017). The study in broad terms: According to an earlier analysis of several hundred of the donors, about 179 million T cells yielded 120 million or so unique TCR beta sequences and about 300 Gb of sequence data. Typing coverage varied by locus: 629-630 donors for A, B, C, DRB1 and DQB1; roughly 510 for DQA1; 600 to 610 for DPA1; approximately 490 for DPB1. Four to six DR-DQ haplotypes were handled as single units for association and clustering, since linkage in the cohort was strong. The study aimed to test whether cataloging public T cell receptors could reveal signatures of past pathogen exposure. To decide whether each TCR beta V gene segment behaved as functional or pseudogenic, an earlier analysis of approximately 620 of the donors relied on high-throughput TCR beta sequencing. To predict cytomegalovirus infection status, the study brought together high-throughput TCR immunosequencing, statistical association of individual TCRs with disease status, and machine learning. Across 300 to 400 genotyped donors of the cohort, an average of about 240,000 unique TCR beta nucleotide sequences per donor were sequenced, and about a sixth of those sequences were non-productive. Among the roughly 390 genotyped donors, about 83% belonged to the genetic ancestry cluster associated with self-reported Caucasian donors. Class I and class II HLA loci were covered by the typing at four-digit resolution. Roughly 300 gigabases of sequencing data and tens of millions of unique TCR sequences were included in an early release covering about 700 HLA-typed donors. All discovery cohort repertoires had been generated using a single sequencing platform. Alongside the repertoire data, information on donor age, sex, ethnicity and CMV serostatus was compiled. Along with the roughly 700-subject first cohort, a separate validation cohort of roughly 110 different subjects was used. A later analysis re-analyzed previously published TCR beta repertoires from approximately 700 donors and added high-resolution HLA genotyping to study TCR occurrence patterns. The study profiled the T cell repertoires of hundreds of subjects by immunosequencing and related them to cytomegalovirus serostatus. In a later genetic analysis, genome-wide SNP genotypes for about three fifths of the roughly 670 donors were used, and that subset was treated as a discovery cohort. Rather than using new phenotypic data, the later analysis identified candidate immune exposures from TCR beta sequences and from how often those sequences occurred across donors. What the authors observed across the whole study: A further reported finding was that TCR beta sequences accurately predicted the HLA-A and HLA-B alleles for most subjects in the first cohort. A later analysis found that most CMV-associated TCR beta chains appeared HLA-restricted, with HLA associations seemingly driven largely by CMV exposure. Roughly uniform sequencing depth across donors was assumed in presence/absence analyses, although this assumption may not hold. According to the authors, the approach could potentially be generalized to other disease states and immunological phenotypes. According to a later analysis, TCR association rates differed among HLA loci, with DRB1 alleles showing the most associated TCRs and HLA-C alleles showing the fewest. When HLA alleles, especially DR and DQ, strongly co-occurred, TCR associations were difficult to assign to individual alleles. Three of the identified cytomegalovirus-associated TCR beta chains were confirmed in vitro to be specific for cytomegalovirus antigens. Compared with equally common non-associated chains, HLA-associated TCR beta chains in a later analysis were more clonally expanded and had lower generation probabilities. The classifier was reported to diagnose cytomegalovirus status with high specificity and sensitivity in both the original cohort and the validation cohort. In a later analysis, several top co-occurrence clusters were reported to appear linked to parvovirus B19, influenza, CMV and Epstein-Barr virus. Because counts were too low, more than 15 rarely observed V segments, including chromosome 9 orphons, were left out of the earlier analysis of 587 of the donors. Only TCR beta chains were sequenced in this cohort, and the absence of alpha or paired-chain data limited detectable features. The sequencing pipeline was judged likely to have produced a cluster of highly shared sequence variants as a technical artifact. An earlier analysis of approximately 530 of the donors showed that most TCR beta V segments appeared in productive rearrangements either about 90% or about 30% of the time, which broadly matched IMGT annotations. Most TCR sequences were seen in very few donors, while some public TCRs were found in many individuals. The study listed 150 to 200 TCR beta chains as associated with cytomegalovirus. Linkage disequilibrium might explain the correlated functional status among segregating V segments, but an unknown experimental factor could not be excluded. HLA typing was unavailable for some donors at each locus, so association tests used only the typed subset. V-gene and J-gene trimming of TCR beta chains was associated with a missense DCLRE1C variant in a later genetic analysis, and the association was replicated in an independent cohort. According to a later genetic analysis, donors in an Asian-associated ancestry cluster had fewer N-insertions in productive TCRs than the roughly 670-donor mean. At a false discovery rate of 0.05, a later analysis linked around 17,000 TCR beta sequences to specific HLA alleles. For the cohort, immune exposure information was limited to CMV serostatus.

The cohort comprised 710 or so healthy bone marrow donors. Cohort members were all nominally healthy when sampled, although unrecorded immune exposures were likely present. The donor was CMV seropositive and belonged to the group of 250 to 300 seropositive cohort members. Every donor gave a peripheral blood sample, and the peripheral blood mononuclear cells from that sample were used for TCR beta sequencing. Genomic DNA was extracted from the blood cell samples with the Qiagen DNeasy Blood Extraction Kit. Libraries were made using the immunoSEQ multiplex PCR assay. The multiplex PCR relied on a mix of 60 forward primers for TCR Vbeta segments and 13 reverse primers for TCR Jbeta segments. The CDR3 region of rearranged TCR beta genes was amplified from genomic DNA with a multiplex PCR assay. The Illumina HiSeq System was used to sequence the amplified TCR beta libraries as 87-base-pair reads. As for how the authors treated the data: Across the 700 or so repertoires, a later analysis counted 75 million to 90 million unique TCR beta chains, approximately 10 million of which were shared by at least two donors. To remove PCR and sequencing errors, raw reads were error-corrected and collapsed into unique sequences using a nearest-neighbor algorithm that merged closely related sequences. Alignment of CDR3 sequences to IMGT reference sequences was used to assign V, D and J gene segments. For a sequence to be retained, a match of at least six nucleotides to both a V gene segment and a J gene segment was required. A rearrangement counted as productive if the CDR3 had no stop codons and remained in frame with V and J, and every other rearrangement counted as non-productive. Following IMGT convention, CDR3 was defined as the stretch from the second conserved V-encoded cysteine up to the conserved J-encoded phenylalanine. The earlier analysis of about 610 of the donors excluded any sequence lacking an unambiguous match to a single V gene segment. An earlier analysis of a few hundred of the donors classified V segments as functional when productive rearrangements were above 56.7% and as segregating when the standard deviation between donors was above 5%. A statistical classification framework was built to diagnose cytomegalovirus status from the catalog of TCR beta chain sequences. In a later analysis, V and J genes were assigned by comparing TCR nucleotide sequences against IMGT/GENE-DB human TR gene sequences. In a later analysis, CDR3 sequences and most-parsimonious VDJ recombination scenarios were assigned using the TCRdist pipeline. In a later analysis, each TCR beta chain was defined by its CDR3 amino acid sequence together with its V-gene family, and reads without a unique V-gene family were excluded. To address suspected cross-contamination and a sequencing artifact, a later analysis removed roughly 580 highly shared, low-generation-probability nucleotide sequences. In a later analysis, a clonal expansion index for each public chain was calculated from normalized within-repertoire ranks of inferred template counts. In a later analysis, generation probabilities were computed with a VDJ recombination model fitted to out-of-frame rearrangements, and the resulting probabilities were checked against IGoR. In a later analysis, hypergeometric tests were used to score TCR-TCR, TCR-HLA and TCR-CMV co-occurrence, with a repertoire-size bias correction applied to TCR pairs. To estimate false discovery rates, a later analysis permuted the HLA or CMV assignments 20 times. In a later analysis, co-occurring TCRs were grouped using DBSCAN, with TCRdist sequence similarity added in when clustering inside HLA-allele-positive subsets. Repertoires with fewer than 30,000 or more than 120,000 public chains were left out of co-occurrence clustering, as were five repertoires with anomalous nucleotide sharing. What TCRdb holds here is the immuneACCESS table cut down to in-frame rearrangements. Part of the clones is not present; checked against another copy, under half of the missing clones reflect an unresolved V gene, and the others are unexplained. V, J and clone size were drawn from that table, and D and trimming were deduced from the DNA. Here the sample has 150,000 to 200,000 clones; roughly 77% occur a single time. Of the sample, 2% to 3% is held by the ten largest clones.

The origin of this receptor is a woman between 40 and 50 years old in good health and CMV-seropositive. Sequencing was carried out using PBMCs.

The nucleotides read TGTGCCAGCAGTTTTGGGGGACTGGGTTCTAATGAAAAACTGTTTTTT. Its amino acids are CASSFGGLGSNEKLFF. Recombination joined TRBV28 with TRBJ1-4, with a tentative D gene TRBD1 over 5 matching bases. Via the germline V gene, CDR1 is MDHEN and CDR2 SYDVKM. The CDR3 sequence holds 16 residues, the cysteine and phenylalanine included. Only the CDR3 region is kept as DNA, spanning 48 bases read in frame from base 1. V drops 3 bases and J drops 3 bases, leaving 14 bases in between.